The entry below gives a single TCR beta chain sequence along with its context. Its cognate antigen is unknown. This sample was included in a study of blood T cells in healthy people across ages. PBMCs were isolated at a quantity of at least 6 million per sample. V gave up 4 bases and J gave up 0 bases; unmatched junction bases: 4. CDR1 is MGHDK and CDR2 is SYGVNS in the germline V gene. CDR3 length equals 16 residues. Study results and limitations: Observed TCR beta diversity per million T cells went down as age went up. This fall followed a roughly linear course with age.

A second 7 to 11 cycle PCR used barcoded and J-beta primers. TCRdb re-derived calls from the 5' RACE reads in MiXCR, one entry per CDR3 protein. The data hold about 1.8 million distinct CDR3 sequences, with less than 50% observed a single time. Specimen: blood. The receptor's source is a woman aged 40 to 50 in good health. The chain has TRBV25-1 and TRBJ2-7; TRBD2 matches 12 bases. As DNA, the CDR3 is TGTGCCAGCAGTGCCAGACTAGCGGGGGACTCCTACGAGCAGTACTTC. Translation gives CASSARLAGDSYEQYF.